A single sample is the source of the 11 T cell receptor beta chains below, sequenced in a study of shared clonotypes between healthy human individuals. The table came from immunoSEQ multiplex PCR; TCRdb's copy has only in-frame clones and leaves some out. This table has roughly 760,000 clones, approximately 79% appearing once. The sample consisted of memory CD4+ T cells sorted from blood. The subset was: CD45RA-negative fraction. The receptors come from a woman aged 25 to 39 in good health.

The V gene is TRBV28, the J gene TRBJ2-1, with 11 bases lining up with TRBD2. There are 15 residues in the CDR3. V trimming: 3 bases; J trimming: 4 bases; junction bases outside the gene matches: 2. CDR1 MDHEN and CDR2 SYDVKM come from the germline V gene. The CDR3 DNA reads TGTGCCAGCAGTTTCCCTAGCGGGGGGTACAATGAGCAGTTCTTC. It translates to CASSFPSGGYNEQFF.

This clone was picked up a small number of times. CDR3 residues: CASSLGPNDITNYGYTF. CDR3 nucleotide sequence: TGTGCCAGCAGCTTAGGCCCGAATGACATTACTAACTATGGCTACACCTTC. This chain links TRBV5-5 with TRBJ1-2; D gene uncertain. V lost 2 bases and J lost 0, with 17 bases in between. Germline CDR1 reads SGHKS; CDR2 reads YYEKEE (reference sequence). The CDR3 is 17 residues long.

V usage is TRBV7-9 and J usage is TRBJ1-2; D remains ambiguous. CDR3 length: 13 amino acids. The germline V and J ends were trimmed by 5 bases and 4 bases, with 11 bases remaining between them. In germline, CDR1 is SEHNR, CDR2 FQNEAQ (reference sequence). CDR3 protein: CASSLDGLYGYTF. The CDR3, as DNA: TGTGCCAGCAGCCTGGACGGTCTCTATGGCTACACCTTC. The complete variable domain, with remaining parts taken from reference TRBV7-9 and TRBJ1-2, reads DTGVSQNPRHKITKRGQNVTFRCDPISEHNRLYWYRQTLGQGPEFLTYFQNEAQLEKSRLLSDRFSAERPKGSFSTLEIQRTEQGDSAMYLCASSLDGLYGYTFGSGTRLTVV.

This chain uses TRBV5-1 with TRBJ2-1; 8 bases are shared with TRBD2. The CDR3 contains 14 residues. The V segment lost 6 bases and the J segment 4 bases; nucleotides outside the gene matches: 6. Germline V gene sequence: CDR1 SGHRS, CDR2 YFSETQ. In DNA form, the CDR3 reads TGCGCCAGCAAGTCGCGGGAGGAATACAATGAGCAGTTCTTC. Its translation is CASKSREEYNEQFF.

The chain links TRBV6-5 to TRBJ2-1; TRBD2 matches at 12 bases. This CDR3 is built from 16 residues. Germline V CDR1 and CDR2: MNHEY, SVGAGI. V lost 0 bases, J lost 7 bases, and 4 bases stayed unmatched. CDR3 loop: CASSYSIGTSGNEQFF. CDR3 nucleotides: TGTGCCAGCAGTTACTCGATAGGGACTAGCGGGAATGAGCAGTTCTTC.

This chain connects TRBV13 to TRBJ1-1; D perhaps matches TRBD1 (5 bases). Trimming left V 7 bases short and J 0 bases short, with 27 bases between. Germline CDR1 and CDR2: PRHDT and FYEKMQ (reference sequence). This CDR3 has 19 amino acids. CDR3 nucleotides: TGTGCCAGCACTTTCATCCCCTCTAGGGGAGGCTCGGTGAACACTGAAGCTTTCTTT. This encodes CASTFIPSRGGSVNTEAFF.

This sequence joins TRBV5-1 and TRBJ2-5; D unresolved. V lost 3 bases and J lost 1, with 7 bases in between. Germline values: CDR1 SGHRS, CDR2 YFSETQ. This CDR3 is 13 amino acids long. CDR3 in amino acids: CASSYPTQETQYF. In DNA form, the CDR3 reads TGCGCCAGCAGCTACCCAACCCAAGAGACCCAGTACTTC. Full variable domain (outside the CDR3, taken from reference TRBV5-1 and TRBJ2-5): KAGVTQTPRYLIKTRGQQVTLSCSPISGHRSVSWYQQTPGQGLQFLFEYFSETQRNKGNFPGRFSGRQFSNSRSEMNVSTLELGDSALYLCASSYPTQETQYFGPGTRLLVL.

V and J are TRBV5-1 and TRBJ2-2; 8 nucleotides match TRBD2. Trimming cost V 5 bases and J 0 bases; bases outside gene matches: 6. The CDR3 loop spans 16 amino acids. The germline V gene encodes CDR1 SGHRS and CDR2 YFSETQ. The CDR3 sequence is CASSNLAGTNTGELFF. CDR3 sequence (DNA): TGCGCCAGCAGTAATCTAGCGGGTACGAACACCGGGGAGCTGTTTTTT. The whole variable domain, remainder taken from reference TRBV5-1 and TRBJ2-2, is KAGVTQTPRYLIKTRGQQVTLSCSPISGHRSVSWYQQTPGQGLQFLFEYFSETQRNKGNFPGRFSGRQFSNSRSEMNVSTLELGDSALYLCASSNLAGTNTGELFFGEGSRLTVL.

The gene calls are TRBV4-1 and TRBJ1-4; 7 nucleotides align to TRBD1. The germline V gene has CDR1 MGHRA and CDR2 YSYEKL. The CDR3 has 18 amino acids. V dropped 1 base and J dropped 2; count of bases not matched to a gene: 10. CDR3 bases: TGCGCCAGCAGCCAAGGTCGTATGGGACAGCGGACTAATGAAAAACTGTTTTTT. Translation: CASSQGRMGQRTNEKLFF.

The chain links TRBV9 to TRBJ1-3; perhaps TRBD1 as D (5 bases). The length of the CDR3 is 17 residues. The germline V gene encodes CDR1 SGDLS and CDR2 YYNGEE. V lost 4 bases and J lost 3, with 20 bases in between. CDR3 nucleotides: TGTGCCAGCAGCCCCCGGATCAGGGATACGGGTGGAAACACCATATATTTT. This codes for CASSPRIRDTGGNTIYF. Variable domain in full (rest from reference TRBV9 and TRBJ1-3): DSGVTQTPKHLITATGQRVTLRCSPRSGDLSVYWYQQSLDQGLQFLIQYYNGEERAKGNILERFSAQQFPDLHSELNLSSLELGDSALYFCASSPRIRDTGGNTIYFGEGSWLTVV.

The chain recombines TRBV28 with TRBJ1-4, with D perhaps matching TRBD1 (5 bases). CDR1 and CDR2 from the germline V gene are MDHEN and SYDVKM. With 8 bases removed from V and 5 bases from J, the gap between germline ends came to 15 bases. CDR3 length: 14 residues. The CDR3 spells CASHFQGRNEKLFF. The CDR3 DNA is TGTGCCAGCCATTTCCAGGGTCGCAATGAAAAACTGTTTTTT.